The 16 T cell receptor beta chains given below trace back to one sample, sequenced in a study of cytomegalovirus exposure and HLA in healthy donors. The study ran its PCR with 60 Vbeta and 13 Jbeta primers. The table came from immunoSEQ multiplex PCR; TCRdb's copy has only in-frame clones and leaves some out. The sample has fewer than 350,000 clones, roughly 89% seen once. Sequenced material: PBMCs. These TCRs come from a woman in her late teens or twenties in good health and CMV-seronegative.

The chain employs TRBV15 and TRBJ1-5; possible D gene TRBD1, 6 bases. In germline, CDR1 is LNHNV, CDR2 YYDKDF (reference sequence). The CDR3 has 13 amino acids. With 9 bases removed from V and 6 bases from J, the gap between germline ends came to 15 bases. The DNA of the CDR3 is TGTGCCACACGGGACACCTCCCGTCAGCCCCAGCATTTT. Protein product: CATRDTSRQPQHF.

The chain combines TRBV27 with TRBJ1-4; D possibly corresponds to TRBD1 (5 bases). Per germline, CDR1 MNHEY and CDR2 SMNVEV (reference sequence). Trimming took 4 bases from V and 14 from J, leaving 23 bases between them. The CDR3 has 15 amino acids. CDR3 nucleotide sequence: TGTGCCAGCAGTTATCAGGAGCAGGGTGTTGGTGTCCTGTTTTTT. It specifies CASSYQEQGVGVLFF.

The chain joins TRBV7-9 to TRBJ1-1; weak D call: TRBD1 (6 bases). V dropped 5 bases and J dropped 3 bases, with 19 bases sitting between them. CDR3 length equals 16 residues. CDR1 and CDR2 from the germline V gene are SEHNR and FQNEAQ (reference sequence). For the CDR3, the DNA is TGTGCCAGCAGCCCGACAGGTGGGGGTGCGGACACTGAAGCTTTCTTT. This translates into CASSPTGGGADTEAFF.

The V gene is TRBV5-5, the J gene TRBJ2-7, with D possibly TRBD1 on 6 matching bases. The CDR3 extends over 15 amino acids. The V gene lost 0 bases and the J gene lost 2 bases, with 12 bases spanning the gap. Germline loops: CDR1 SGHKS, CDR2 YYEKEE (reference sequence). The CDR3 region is CASSLGGLRAYEQYF. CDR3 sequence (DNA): TGTGCCAGCAGCTTGGGGGGGCTTAGGGCCTACGAGCAGTACTTC.

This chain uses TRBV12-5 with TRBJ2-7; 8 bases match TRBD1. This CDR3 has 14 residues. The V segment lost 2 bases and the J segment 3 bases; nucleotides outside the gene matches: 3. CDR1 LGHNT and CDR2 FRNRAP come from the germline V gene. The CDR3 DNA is TGTGCTAGTGGTTTGTTACAGGGGGTCTACGAGCAGTACTTC. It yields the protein CASGLLQGVYEQYF. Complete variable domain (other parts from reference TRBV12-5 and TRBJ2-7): DARVTQTPRHKVTEMGQEVTMRCQPILGHNTVFWYRQTMMQGLELLAYFRNRAPLDDSGMPKDRFSAEMPDATLATLKIQPSEPRDSAVYFCASGLLQGVYEQYFGPGTRLTVT.

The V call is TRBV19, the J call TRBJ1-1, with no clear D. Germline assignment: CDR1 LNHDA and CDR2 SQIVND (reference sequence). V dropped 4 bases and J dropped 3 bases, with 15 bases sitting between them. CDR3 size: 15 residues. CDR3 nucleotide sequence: TGTGCCAGTAGTAGCCACGGGGAGAGAGACACTGAAGCTTTCTTT. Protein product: CASSSHGERDTEAFF. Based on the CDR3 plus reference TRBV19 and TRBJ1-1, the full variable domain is DGGITQSPKYLFRKEGQNVTLSCEQNLNHDAMYWYRQDPGQGLRLIYYSQIVNDFQKGDIAEGYSVSREKKESFPLTVTSAQKNPTAFYLCASSSHGERDTEAFFGQGTRLTVV.

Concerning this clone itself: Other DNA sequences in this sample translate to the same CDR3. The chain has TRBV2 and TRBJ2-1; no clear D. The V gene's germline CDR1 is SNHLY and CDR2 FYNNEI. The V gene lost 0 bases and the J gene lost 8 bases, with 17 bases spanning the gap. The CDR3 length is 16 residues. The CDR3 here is CASSEAGLAINDEQFF. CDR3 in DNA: TGTGCCAGCAGTGAAGCTGGATTAGCCATAAATGATGAGCAGTTCTTC.

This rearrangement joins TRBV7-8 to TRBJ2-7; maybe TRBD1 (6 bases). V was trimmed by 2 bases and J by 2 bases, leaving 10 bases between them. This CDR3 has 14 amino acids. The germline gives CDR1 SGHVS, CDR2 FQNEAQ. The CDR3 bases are TGTGCCAGCAGCTTATTGGACAGACCCTACGAGCAGTACTTC. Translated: CASSLLDRPYEQYF.

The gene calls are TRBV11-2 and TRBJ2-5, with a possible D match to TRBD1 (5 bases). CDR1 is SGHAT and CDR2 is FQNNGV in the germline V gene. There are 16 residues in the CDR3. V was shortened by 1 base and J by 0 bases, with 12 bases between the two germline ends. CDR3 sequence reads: CASSLVRQTDQETQYF. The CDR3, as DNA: TGTGCCAGCAGCTTAGTAAGACAGACAGACCAAGAGACCCAGTACTTC.

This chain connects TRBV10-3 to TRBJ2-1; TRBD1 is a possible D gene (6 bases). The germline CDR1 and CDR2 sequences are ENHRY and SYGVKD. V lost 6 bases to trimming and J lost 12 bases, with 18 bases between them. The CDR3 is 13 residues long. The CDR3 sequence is CAIRTLQGEGQFF. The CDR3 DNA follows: TGTGCCATCAGAACTCTACAGGGAGAAGGGCAGTTCTTC.

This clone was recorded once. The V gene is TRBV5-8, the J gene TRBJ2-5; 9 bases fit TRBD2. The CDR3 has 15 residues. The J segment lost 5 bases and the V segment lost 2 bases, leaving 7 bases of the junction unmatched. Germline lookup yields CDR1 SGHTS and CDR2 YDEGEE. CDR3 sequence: CASSLRGLAVETQYF. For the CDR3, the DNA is TGTGCCAGCAGCTTACGGGGACTAGCCGTCGAGACCCAGTACTTC.

CDR3 protein: CAWSSSGYEQYF. The CDR3 DNA reads as TGTGCCTGGAGTAGTAGCGGCTACGAGCAGTACTTC. The gene calls are TRBV30 and TRBJ2-7; TRBD2 might be the D (6 bases). Germline V gene sequence: CDR1 GTSNPN, CDR2 SVGIG (reference sequence). V gave up 2 bases and J gave up 3 bases, with 8 bases separating them. The CDR3 contains 12 residues. Variable domain in full (rest from reference TRBV30 and TRBJ2-7): SQTIHQWPATLVQPVGSPLSLECTVEGTSNPNLYWYRQAAGRGLQLLFYSVGIGQISSEVPQNLSASRPQDRQFILSSKKLLLSDSGFYLCAWSSSGYEQYFGPGTRLTVT.

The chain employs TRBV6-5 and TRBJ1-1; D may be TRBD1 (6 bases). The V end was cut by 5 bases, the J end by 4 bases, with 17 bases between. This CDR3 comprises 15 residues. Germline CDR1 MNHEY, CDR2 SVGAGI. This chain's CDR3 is CASSQLQGWSTEAFF. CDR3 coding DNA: TGTGCCAGCAGTCAACTACAGGGTTGGAGCACTGAAGCTTTCTTT.

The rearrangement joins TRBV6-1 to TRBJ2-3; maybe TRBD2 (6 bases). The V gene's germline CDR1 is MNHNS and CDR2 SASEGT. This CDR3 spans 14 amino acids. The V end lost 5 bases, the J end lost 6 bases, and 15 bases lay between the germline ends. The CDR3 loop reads CASSPRLVTDTQYF. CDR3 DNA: TGTGCCAGCAGTCCTAGACTAGTTACCGATACGCAGTATTTT.

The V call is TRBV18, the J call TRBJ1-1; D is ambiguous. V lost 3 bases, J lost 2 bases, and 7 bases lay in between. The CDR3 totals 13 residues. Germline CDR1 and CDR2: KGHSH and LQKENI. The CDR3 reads CASSPVINTEAFF. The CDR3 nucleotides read TGTGCCAGCTCACCCGTTATTAACACTGAAGCTTTCTTT.

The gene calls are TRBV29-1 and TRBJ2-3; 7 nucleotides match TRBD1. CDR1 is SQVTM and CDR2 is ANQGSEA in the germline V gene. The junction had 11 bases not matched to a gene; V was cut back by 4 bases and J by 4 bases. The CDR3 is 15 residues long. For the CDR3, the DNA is TGCAGCGTTGCTCTGCCCAGGGGGAGCGCAGATACGCAGTATTTT. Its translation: CSVALPRGSADTQYF.